Presented here are 30 T cell receptor beta chains from one specimen sequenced in a study of Tregs in tolerant kidney transplant recipients. Assay: immunoSEQ multiplex PCR; the TCRdb copy retains only in-frame clones and omits some. The table lists about 94,000 clones, over 85% of them singletons, with 0.46% in the top ten. Sequencing used CD4+ T cells from blood, obtained before the transplant. The receptor source for this set is a human donor who received a combined kidney and bone marrow transplant.

There are a few counts of this clone. V and J are TRBV7-9 and TRBJ2-5; a weak D match, TRBD1 (6 bases). This CDR3 comprises 15 residues. V was pared by 0 bases and J by 4 bases, with 12 bases between. Germline values: CDR1 SEHNR, CDR2 FQNEAQ (reference sequence). DNA of the CDR3: TGTGCCAGCAGCTTAGCAACAGGGCAGGGAGAGACCCAGTACTTC. This encodes CASSLATGQGETQYF.

The CDR3 bases are TGCAGCGTTCATGGGACAGGGGGAAGCTTAAAGCAGTACTTC. Translating it yields CSVHGTGGSLKQYF. V usage is TRBV29-1 and J usage is TRBJ2-7, with 11 bases that match TRBD1. V was pared by 5 bases and J by 8 bases, with 11 bases of the junction left unmatched. The CDR3 is made up of 14 amino acids. Germline V lookup: CDR1 SQVTM, CDR2 ANQGSEA.

The chain employs TRBV19 and TRBJ2-1; 10 nucleotides agree with TRBD1. The CDR3 length is 15 residues. Germline values: CDR1 LNHDA, CDR2 SQIVND (reference sequence). Germline trimming cut 5 bases from V and 3 bases from J; bases unmatched to any gene: 4. Here the CDR3 reads CASSGRDRGYNEQFF. Here the CDR3 DNA reads TGTGCCAGTAGTGGCCGGGACAGGGGCTACAATGAGCAGTTCTTC. Based on the CDR3 plus reference TRBV19 and TRBJ2-1, the full variable domain is DGGITQSPKYLFRKEGQNVTLSCEQNLNHDAMYWYRQDPGQGLRLIYYSQIVNDFQKGDIAEGYSVSREKKESFPLTVTSAQKNPTAFYLCASSGRDRGYNEQFFGPGTRLTVL.

V is TRBV19 and J is TRBJ1-3; D gene ambiguous. Germline V gives CDR1 LNHDA, CDR2 SQIVND (reference sequence). The CDR3 totals 10 residues. DNA of the CDR3: TGTGGGGCAGGAAGAAACACCATATATTTT. Its protein is CGAGRNTIYF.

This rearrangement joins TRBV11-1 to TRBJ2-7; no reliable D call. Germline V lookup: CDR1 SGHAT, CDR2 FQDESV (reference sequence). Trimming shortened V by 1 base and J by 4 bases, and 5 bases separated the two germline ends. This CDR3 is built from 12 residues. CDR3 bases: TGTGCCAGCAGCTTAGTGCGATACGAGCAGTACTTC. Translated: CASSLVRYEQYF. Looking up the rest from reference TRBV11-1 and TRBJ2-7 gives the full variable domain: EAEVAQSPRYKITEKSQAVAFWCDPISGHATLYWYRQILGQGPELLVQFQDESVVDDSQLPKDRFSAERLKGVDSTLKIQPAELGDSAMYLCASSLVRYEQYFGPGTRLTVT.

This clone was detected only once. The chain links TRBV4-2 to TRBJ2-1, with TRBD2 matching 8 bases. The junction had 10 bases not matched to a gene; V was cut back by 0 bases and J by 9 bases. Germline V gives CDR1 LGHNA, CDR2 YNFKEQ. The CDR3 contains 16 residues. CDR3 in DNA: TGTGCCAGCAGCCAAGAAGTACGGGAGGGCTTCGGTGAGCAGTTCTTC. It translates to CASSQEVREGFGEQFF.

The count of this clone is one. The chain is built from TRBV5-1 and TRBJ2-7; D is perhaps TRBD2 (6 bases). Germline CDR1 SGHRS, CDR2 YFSETQ. V lost 4 bases and J lost 3, with 23 bases in between. The CDR3 totals 17 residues. The CDR3 loop is CASSPFSVGTGDYEQYF. CDR3 sequence (DNA): TGCGCCAGCAGCCCTTTTAGCGTCGGGACGGGAGACTACGAGCAGTACTTC.

V is TRBV18 and J is TRBJ2-1, with no clear D. The CDR3 runs 16 residues. V lost 3 bases and J lost 1, with 13 bases in between. CDR1 is KGHSH, CDR2 LQKENI, per germline. CDR3 sequence reads: CASSPPSAASYNEQFF. For the CDR3, the DNA is TGTGCCAGCTCACCCCCCTCGGCAGCGTCCTACAATGAGCAGTTCTTC.

The table lists this clone with a count of one. The rearrangement links TRBV30 to TRBJ1-5; D ambiguous. The CDR3 loop spans 11 amino acids. Deletions cut 5 bases from V and 5 bases from J, with 7 bases between. Germline loops: CDR1 GTSNPN, CDR2 SVGIG (reference sequence). For the CDR3, the DNA is TGTGCCTGGGGAGAATATCAGCCCCAGCATTTT. Translation gives CAWGEYQPQHF.

In regard to this clone: Additional DNA sequences in this sample encode the identical CDR3. The rearrangement joins TRBV5-1 to TRBJ2-5; no clear D. The V end was cut by 2 bases, the J end by 8 bases, with 22 bases between. The CDR3 loop spans 16 amino acids. The germline V gene encodes CDR1 SGHRS and CDR2 YFSETQ. CDR3 coding DNA: TGCGCCAGCAGCTTCGGCGCTAGTTTAATGCCGGAAACCCAGTACTTC. Its translation is CASSFGASLMPETQYF.

The rearrangement joins TRBV4-2 to TRBJ1-3, with TRBD1 matching 7 bases. Germline CDR1 LGHNA, CDR2 YNFKEQ. The CDR3 extends over 16 amino acids. V was clipped by 0 bases and J by 0 bases; unmatched bases: 2. CDR3 nucleotide sequence: TGTGCCAGCAGCCAAGACAGGGGGTTCTCTGGAAACACCATATATTTT. Its translation is CASSQDRGFSGNTIYF.

The rearrangement links TRBV28 to TRBJ1-2; TRBD1 matches 9 bases. CDR3 size: 15 residues. The V gene end was trimmed by 2 bases and the J gene end by 5 bases; junction bases not matched to a gene: 6. Looked up from germline, CDR1 is MDHEN and CDR2 is SYDVKM. CDR3 bases: TGTGCCAGCAGTTTAGGAACAGGGGGCCGATATGGCTACACCTTC. It yields the protein CASSLGTGGRYGYTF.

The V call is TRBV11-3, the J call TRBJ1-6; D is possibly TRBD1 (6 bases). Germline V lookup: CDR1 SGHNT, CDR2 YENEEA. The CDR3 sequence is 14 residues long. Trimming left V 2 bases short and J 7 bases short, with 9 bases between. The CDR3 loop reads CASSLRGHNSPLHF. CDR3 nucleotide sequence: TGTGCCAGCAGCTTAAGGGGACACAATTCACCCCTCCACTTT.

This CDR3 reads CASSGLAGLNEQFF. Written as DNA, the CDR3 is TGTGCCAGCAGTGGGCTAGCGGGCCTCAATGAGCAGTTCTTC. The chain uses TRBV2 and TRBJ2-1; 8 bases are a match to TRBD2. Germline CDR1 SNHLY, CDR2 FYNNEI. The CDR3 has 14 residues. Trimming cost V 4 bases and J 6 bases; bases outside gene matches: 5. The variable domain in full, completed from reference TRBV2 and TRBJ2-1, reads EPEVTQTPSHQVTQMGQEVILRCVPISNHLYFYWYRQILGQKVEFLVSFYNNEISEKSEIFDDQFSVERPDGSNFTLKIRSTKLEDSAMYFCASSGLAGLNEQFFGPGTRLTVL.

The chain recombines TRBV19 with TRBJ2-7; TRBD2 matches at 13 bases. The CDR3 runs to 18 residues. V dropped 5 bases and J dropped 7; count of bases not matched to a gene: 17. Per germline, CDR1 LNHDA and CDR2 SQIVND (reference sequence). The CDR3: CASSWNSGTSGAWGEQYF. In DNA form, the CDR3 reads TGTGCCAGTAGTTGGAATTCCGGGACTAGCGGGGCCTGGGGAGAGCAGTACTTC.

The V gene is TRBV7-2, the J gene TRBJ2-3; TRBD2 matches 11 bases. The CDR3 contains 16 residues. V was clipped by 3 bases and J by 6 bases; unmatched bases: 8. The germline CDR1 and CDR2 sequences are SGHTA and FQGNSA. This chain's CDR3 is CASSFSVAGGSDTQYF. CDR3 DNA: TGTGCCAGCAGCTTTTCTGTAGCGGGGGGGAGTGATACGCAGTATTTT.

This clone showed up just once. The chain has TRBV7-9 and TRBJ2-7; 10 nucleotides match TRBD1. Germline CDR1 is SEHNR and CDR2 is FQNEAQ (reference sequence). The trim removed 2 bases at V and 3 bases at J, leaving 4 bases unmatched. The CDR3 covers 15 residues. CDR3 residues: CASSLLTGGFYEQYF. The CDR3 DNA sequence: TGTGCCAGCAGCTTACTGACAGGGGGCTTCTACGAGCAGTACTTC.

This chain uses TRBV18 with TRBJ1-5; D is possibly TRBD1 (6 bases). V was cut by 4 bases and J by 4 bases, with 17 bases left in between. The CDR3 runs 16 residues. Germline assignment: CDR1 KGHSH and CDR2 LQKENI. The CDR3 here is CASSRNGGALNQPQHF. The CDR3 nucleotides read TGTGCCAGCTCACGAAACGGGGGGGCTTTAAATCAGCCCCAGCATTTT.

The rearrangement links TRBV29-1 to TRBJ2-5, with D possibly TRBD1 on 6 matching bases. The better agreement between TRBJ2-7 and the DNA end casts doubt on the J call. The CDR3 is 12 residues long. Germline CDR1 reads SQVTM; CDR2 reads ANQGSEA. CDR3 amino acids: CSVVITGYEQYF. The DNA for the CDR3 is TGCAGCGTTGTCATTACAGGGTACGAGCAGTACTTC.

This chain joins TRBV5-1 and TRBJ1-1; TRBD1 is a possible D gene (5 bases). Germline CDR1 SGHRS, CDR2 YFSETQ. V was shortened by 3 bases and J by 2 bases, with 11 bases between the two germline ends. The CDR3 has 14 residues. CDR3 DNA: TGCGCCAGCAGCTCAGACAGACCAAACACTGAAGCTTTCTTT. Translating it yields CASSSDRPNTEAFF.

The CDR3 here is CAWREGPKWAQHF. CDR3 nucleotides: TGTGCCTGGAGGGAGGGTCCCAAGTGGGCCCAGCATTTT. V usage is TRBV30 and J usage is TRBJ1-5; D is unresolved. The CDR3 sequence is 13 residues long. V dropped 3 bases and J dropped 11 bases, with 17 bases sitting between them. Germline-derived CDR1 and CDR2 are GTSNPN and SVGIG (reference sequence).

CDR3: CAARRGYQETQYF. In DNA form, the CDR3 reads TGTGCCGCTAGGCGGGGATACCAAGAGACCCAGTACTTC. The J gene is TRBJ2-5, the V gene TRBV6-6; D may be TRBD2 (6 bases). The CDR3 is made up of 13 amino acids. Germline CDR1 MNHNY, CDR2 SVGAGI (reference sequence). Between the trimmed V and J ends, which lost 11 bases and 0 bases, there was a span of 13 bases.

The rearrangement uses TRBV14 and TRBJ2-3, with 8 positions matching TRBD2. The ends lost 5 bases at V and 2 bases at J; junction bases unmatched: 6. The length of the CDR3 is 15 residues. Germline loops: CDR1 SGHDN, CDR2 FVKESK. The CDR3 protein is CASSSLAATTDTQYF. The DNA of the CDR3 is TGTGCCAGCAGCTCACTAGCGGCAACCACAGATACGCAGTATTTT. The full variable domain, completed using reference TRBV14 and TRBJ2-3, is EAGVTQFPSHSVIEKGQTVTLRCDPISGHDNLYWYRRVMGKEIKFLLHFVKESKQDESGMPNNRFLAERTGGTYSTLKVQPAELEDSGVYFCASSSLAATTDTQYFGPGTRLTVL.

This chain links TRBV5-1 with TRBJ1-1, with 9 bases identical to TRBD1. This CDR3 spans 14 amino acids. The V segment lost 3 bases and the J segment 6 bases; nucleotides outside the gene matches: 6. The germline V gene encodes CDR1 SGHRS and CDR2 YFSETQ. The CDR3 nucleotides read TGCGCCAGCAGCTCACAGGGGGCCAGCCCTGAAGCTTTCTTT. This translates into CASSSQGASPEAFF. Combining the CDR3 with reference TRBV5-1 and TRBJ1-1 gives the whole variable domain KAGVTQTPRYLIKTRGQQVTLSCSPISGHRSVSWYQQTPGQGLQFLFEYFSETQRNKGNFPGRFSGRQFSNSRSEMNVSTLELGDSALYLCASSSQGASPEAFFGQGTRLTVV.

This chain uses TRBV7-6 with TRBJ1-3; D remains ambiguous. CDR3 length equals 16 residues. Trimming pared 4 bases from V and 0 bases from J, leaving 13 bases between. The germline V gene encodes CDR1 SGHVS and CDR2 FNYEAQ. CDR3 region: CASSSRLGSSGNTIYF. The DNA of the CDR3 is TGTGCCAGCAGCTCCCGACTTGGCAGCTCTGGAAACACCATATATTTT.

This chain uses TRBV30 with TRBJ1-5; no clear D gene. Per the germline V gene, CDR1 is GTSNPN and CDR2 is SVGIG (reference sequence). This CDR3 comprises 14 residues. V was cut by 1 base and J by 0 bases, with 7 bases left in between. The CDR3 region is CAWSAVNSNQPQHF. The CDR3 DNA is TGTGCCTGGAGTGCGGTGAATAGCAATCAGCCCCAGCATTTT.

The CDR3 DNA reads as TGTGCCAGCAGCTTGGGTAGCGGGAGGACAGATACGCAGTATTTT. Translating it yields CASSLGSGRTDTQYF. J is TRBJ2-3 and V is TRBV7-3, with 10 bases that match TRBD2. J gave up 3 bases and V 3 bases, and 3 bases lay outside the gene matches. There are 15 residues in the CDR3. CDR1 SGHTA and CDR2 FQGTGA come from the germline V gene.

The chain is built from TRBV5-1 and TRBJ2-7, with TRBD1 identical over 8 bases. This CDR3 contains 18 residues. V gave up 1 base and J gave up 3 bases; unmatched junction bases: 15. Germline assignment: CDR1 SGHRS and CDR2 YFSETQ. The CDR3 nucleotides read TGCGCCAGCAGCTTGACAGGGGGAAACTTTGGAGTCCTCTACGAGCAGTACTTC. Amino acid sequence: CASSLTGGNFGVLYEQYF.

The rearrangement uses TRBV28 and TRBJ1-2; maybe TRBD1 (6 bases). There are 17 residues in the CDR3. Trimming stripped 3 bases from V and 5 bases from J, with 22 bases between. Per the germline V gene, CDR1 is MDHEN and CDR2 is SYDVKM. The CDR3 bases are TGTGCCAGCAGTTTTTATACAGGGCGTAGGGGATCATATGGCTACACCTTC. This gives the protein CASSFYTGRRGSYGYTF.

The V call is TRBV6-1, the J call TRBJ1-4; unclear D gene. In germline, CDR1 is MNHNS, CDR2 SASEGT. V was shortened by 8 bases and J by 16 bases, with 20 bases between the two germline ends. The CDR3 is 12 residues long. Written as DNA, the CDR3 is TGTGCCAGCGTCTCGGACGGACTCCTATGGTTTTTT. It is translated as CASVSDGLLWFF.